The rows below give T cell receptor beta chains drawn from one sample of a study of blood T cell repertoires in COVID-19. Assay: immunoSEQ multiplex PCR; the TCRdb copy retains only in-frame clones and omits some. The table has around 260,000 clones, 83% seen once; the top ten hold approximately 10%. Sequencing used peripheral blood. The receptors originated from a woman aged 50 to 60 who had recovered from COVID-19. The CDR3 runs from the conserved cysteine through the conserved F or W. D genes are given only for firm matches. Rows may omit the clone size; those that give it use once, few, many or a size class.

TRBD1 | TRBJ1-2 | TRBV6-5 | once | CASSSTGGSIYGYTF | TGTGCCAGCAGTTCGACAGGGGGCAGTATCTATGGCTACACCTTC
NA | TRBJ2-7 | TRBV11-2 | NA | CASSLAAYEQYF | TGTGCCAGCAGCTTAGCTGCCTACGAGCAGTACTTC
NA | TRBJ2-2 | TRBV7-3 | NA | CASSRGQSGELFF | TGTGCCAGCAGCCGAGGACAGTCCGGGGAGCTGTTTTTT
NA | TRBJ2-2 | TRBV6-2/TRBV6-3 | NA | CASSPDRWNTGELFF | TGTGCCAGCAGTCCCGACAGATGGAACACCGGGGAGCTGTTTTTT
TRBD1 | TRBJ1-2 | TRBV28 | few | CASNLPGQGGNYGYTF | TGTGCCAGTAACCTGCCGGGACAGGGAGGTAACTATGGCTACACCTTC
NA | TRBJ2-4 | TRBV6-1 | NA | CASSDLEGSVAKNIQYF | TGTGCCAGCAGTGATCTCGAGGGAAGTGTAGCCAAAAACATTCAGTACTTC
NA | TRBJ1-5 | TRBV7-8 | NA | CASSLSVYQPQHF | TGTGCCAGCAGCTTGTCTGTGTATCAGCCCCAGCATTTT
TRBD2 | TRBJ2-5 | TRBV29-1 | NA | CSVNIRDRGLAGNPFYETQYF | TGCAGCGTAAACATCCGGGACAGGGGACTAGCGGGTAACCCATTTTATGAGACCCAGTACTTC
TRBD2 | TRBJ2-7 | TRBV7-9 | NA | CASSRDLDWREVSPSEQYF | TGTGCCAGCAGCCGAGACCTGGACTGGCGGGAGGTCTCCCCGTCCGAGCAGTACTTC
NA | TRBJ1-3 | TRBV5-1 | NA | CASPSRGRGRGNTIYF | TGCGCCAGCCCGTCCCGGGGCAGGGGTCGTGGAAACACCATATATTTT
TRBD2 | TRBJ2-1 | TRBV4-3 | NA | CASSQDTLAGAYNEQFF | TGCGCCAGCAGCCAAGATACGCTAGCGGGGGCCTACAATGAGCAGTTCTTC
TRBD1 | TRBJ2-3 | TRBV5-4 | NA | CASSLSSARDRESTDTQYF | TGTGCCAGCAGCTTGTCCTCTGCCCGGGACAGGGAAAGCACAGATACGCAGTATTTT
NA | TRBJ1-5 | TRBV27 | NA | CASSFATDQPQHF | TGTGCCAGCAGTTTTGCCACGGATCAGCCCCAGCATTTT
NA | TRBJ2-5 | TRBV29-1 | NA | CSVEDLETQYF | TGCAGCGTTGAAGATCTGGAGACCCAGTACTTC
TRBD1 | TRBJ2-3 | TRBV30 | NA | CARDRGTDTQYF | TGTGCCCGGGACAGGGGGACAGATACGCAGTATTTT
TRBD2 | TRBJ2-1 | TRBV12-3/TRBV12-4 | once | CASNLAGGHEQFF | TGTGCCAGCAATCTAGCGGGAGGGCATGAGCAGTTCTTC
NA | TRBJ2-1 | TRBV7-3 | NA | CASSSPTGNEQFF | TGTGCCAGCAGCTCCCCGACAGGCAATGAGCAGTTCTTC
NA | TRBJ1-2 | TRBV7-9 | NA | CASSLSWGMDYGYTF | TGTGCCAGCAGCTTATCTTGGGGCATGGACTATGGCTACACCTTC
TRBD1 | TRBJ1-4 | TRBV2 | few | CASSRQGLANEKLFF | TGTGCCAGCAGCCGACAGGGTTTAGCTAATGAAAAACTGTTTTTT
TRBD1 | TRBJ2-5 | TRBV19 | NA | CASSRSGGQETQYF | TGTGCCAGTAGTAGATCAGGGGGACAAGAGACCCAGTACTTC
TRBD1 | TRBJ1-1 | TRBV10-3 | NA | CATITTGGNTEAFF | TGTGCCACCATTACTACAGGGGGGAACACTGAAGCTTTCTTT
NA | TRBJ1-2 | TRBV4-3 | NA | CASSQVGGHYGYTF | TGCGCCAGCAGCCAAGTGGGGGGGCACTATGGCTACACCTTC
NA | TRBJ2-5 | TRBV11-1 | NA | CASSPTGLETQYF | TGTGCCAGCAGTCCGACAGGTTTGGAGACCCAGTACTTC
TRBD1 | TRBJ1-6 | TRBV6-2/TRBV6-3 | NA | CASSDGTGGRLRNSPLHF | TGTGCCAGCAGCGACGGGACAGGGGGCCGTCTGAGGAATTCACCCCTCCACTTT
TRBD2 | TRBJ2-1 | TRBV28 | NA | CASSSTGTRTGNEQFF | TGTGCCAGCAGTTCCACCGGGACTAGAACAGGGAATGAGCAGTTCTTC
NA | TRBJ2-7 | TRBV5-1 | NA | CASSLAWRRGNEQYF | TGCGCCAGCAGCTTGGCCTGGCGGCGCGGGAACGAGCAGTACTTC
NA | TRBJ2-1 | TRBV9 | once | CASSYEAWSEQFF | TGTGCCAGCAGCTACGAGGCATGGTCTGAGCAGTTCTTC
TRBD1 | TRBJ2-3 | TRBV24-1 | NA | CATSVSGQGTDTQYF | TGTGCCACCAGTGTATCGGGACAGGGAACAGATACGCAGTATTTT
TRBD2 | TRBJ2-3 | TRBV4-3 | NA | CASSQDLPGTSGGSVYF | TGCGCCAGCAGCCAAGACCTTCCCGGGACTAGCGGGGGGTCGGTGTATTTT
NA | TRBJ2-7 | TRBV18 | NA | CASSPTAGIGSTEQYF | TGTGCCAGCTCACCAACGGCAGGCATTGGAAGCACCGAGCAGTACTTC
TRBD1 | TRBJ1-1 | TRBV30 | NA | CAWGTGGTEAFF | TGTGCCTGGGGGACAGGGGGCACTGAAGCTTTCTTT
NA | TRBJ1-4 | TRBV29-1 | NA | CSAQAGGAETNEKLFF | TGCAGCGCCCAGGCGGGGGGGGCAGAAACTAATGAAAAACTGTTTTTT
NA | TRBJ2-1 | TRBV5-8 | NA | CASSPGWGAYNEQFF | TGTGCCAGCAGCCCAGGGTGGGGGGCCTACAATGAGCAGTTCTTC
TRBD2 | TRBJ2-7 | TRBV14 | NA | CASSQDSGSSYEQYF | TGTGCCAGCAGCCAAGATAGCGGGAGCTCCTACGAGCAGTACTTC
TRBD2 | TRBJ2-3 | TRBV12-3/TRBV12-4 | NA | CASSLSGGDTQYF | TGTGCCAGCAGCCTAAGCGGGGGAGATACGCAGTATTTT
NA | TRBJ2-1 | TRBV4-3 | NA | CASSQGIVESGRYNEQFF | TGCGCCAGCAGCCAAGGAATAGTAGAATCAGGGAGGTACAATGAGCAGTTCTTC
TRBD1 | TRBJ2-1 | TRBV11-2 | few | CASSWDRPVNEQFF | TGTGCCAGCAGCTGGGACAGACCTGTCAATGAGCAGTTCTTC
TRBD2 | TRBJ2-2 | TRBV18 | NA | CASSPREGRGTGELFF | TGTGCCAGCTCACCACGGGAGGGGCGAGGCACCGGGGAGCTGTTTTTT
NA | TRBJ2-5 | TRBV28 | few | CATYNRVIETQYF | TGTGCCACCTATAACAGGGTCATCGAGACCCAGTACTTC
NA | TRBJ1-2 | TRBV5-1 | NA | CASSLDGGDGYTF | TGCGCCAGCAGCTTGGACGGGGGAGATGGCTACACCTTC
TRBD1 | TRBJ1-6 | TRBV5-1 | NA | CASSRQGANYNSPLHF | TGCGCCAGCAGCCGACAGGGGGCCAACTATAATTCACCCCTCCACTTT
NA | TRBJ2-4 | TRBV28 | NA | CASRGGVDRIQYF | TGTGCCAGCAGGGGCGGGGTAGACAGAATTCAGTACTTC
NA | TRBJ2-1 | TRBV5-4 | NA | CASSLDTHNEQFF | TGTGCCAGCAGCCTGGACACACACAATGAGCAGTTCTTC
NA | TRBJ2-7 | TRBV7-2 | NA | CASSPTAQGPYEQYF | TGTGCCAGCAGCCCCACAGCCCAGGGCCCCTACGAGCAGTACTTC
TRBD1 | TRBJ2-2 | TRBV10-3 | NA | CAISQDRGGPNTGELFF | TGTGCCATCAGCCAGGACAGGGGGGGACCGAACACCGGGGAGCTGTTTTTT
TRBD1 | TRBJ1-6 | TRBV15 | NA | CATSSPTGRNSPLHF | TGTGCCACCAGCAGCCCGACAGGGCGTAATTCACCCCTCCACTTT
TRBD2 | TRBJ2-1 | TRBV6-5 | NA | CASTRLAGGNNEQFF | TGTGCCAGCACCCGACTAGCGGGAGGGAACAATGAGCAGTTCTTC
TRBD2 | TRBJ2-5 | TRBV9 | NA | CASSVSGGALETQYF | TGTGCCAGCAGCGTTAGCGGGGGGGCCTTAGAGACCCAGTACTTC
TRBD2 | TRBJ2-1 | TRBV13 | NA | CASSLSVLAGLYYNEQFF | TGTGCCAGCAGCTTATCGGTCCTAGCGGGACTTTACTACAATGAGCAGTTCTTC
TRBD2 | TRBJ2-1 | TRBV30 | NA | CAWCRLAGAYNEQFF | TGTGCCTGGTGTAGACTAGCGGGTGCTTACAATGAGCAGTTCTTC
TRBD1 | TRBJ2-2 | TRBV9 | few | CASSAHQRGRRELFF | TGTGCCAGCAGCGCCCATCAAAGGGGGCGACGGGAGCTGTTTTTT
TRBD2 | TRBJ2-1 | TRBV7-3 | NA | CASSSTGTSGNEQFF | TGTGCCAGCAGCTCCACGGGGACTAGCGGGAATGAGCAGTTCTTC
TRBD1 | TRBJ1-4 | TRBV28 | NA | CASSDNRGWNEKLFF | TGTGCCAGCAGTGACAACAGGGGATGGAATGAAAAACTGTTTTTT
TRBD1 | TRBJ1-1 | TRBV9 | NA | CASSRTGNTEAFF | TGTGCCAGCAGTAGGACAGGGAACACTGAAGCTTTCTTT
NA | TRBJ1-6 | TRBV25-1 | NA | CASSGVNNSPLHF | TGTGCCAGCAGTGGTGTCAATAATTCACCCCTCCACTTT